This T cell receptor (beta chain) was found in a study of CD8+ T cells in alopecia areata. Remarks on this clone: Its matching antigen is unknown.

The study's findings and limits: Tissue-resident alphabeta T cells belonging to normal skin likewise get sequenced within scalp specimens.

The sequencing template was cDNA reverse transcribed from extracted RNA. Sequenced by immunoSEQ multiplex PCR; TCRdb stores in-frame clones only, minus some. The sample consists of 150,000 to 200,000 clones, around three fifths of them appearing once. Sorting of CD4+ and CD8+ T cells was performed on PBMCs. Germline values: CDR1 SGDLS, CDR2 YYNGEE. This CDR3 is 15 amino acids long. V was clipped by 1 base and J by 0 bases, with 8 bases between them. The rearrangement uses TRBV9 and TRBJ2-1, with D maybe TRBD2 (6 bases). The source was CD4+ T cells sorted from blood, collected at week 0. This clonotype was obtained from a human donor with alopecia areata. The CDR3 reads CASSVMEGSYNEQFF. The CDR3 DNA reads TGTGCCAGCAGCGTAATGGAGGGCTCCTACAATGAGCAGTTCTTC.